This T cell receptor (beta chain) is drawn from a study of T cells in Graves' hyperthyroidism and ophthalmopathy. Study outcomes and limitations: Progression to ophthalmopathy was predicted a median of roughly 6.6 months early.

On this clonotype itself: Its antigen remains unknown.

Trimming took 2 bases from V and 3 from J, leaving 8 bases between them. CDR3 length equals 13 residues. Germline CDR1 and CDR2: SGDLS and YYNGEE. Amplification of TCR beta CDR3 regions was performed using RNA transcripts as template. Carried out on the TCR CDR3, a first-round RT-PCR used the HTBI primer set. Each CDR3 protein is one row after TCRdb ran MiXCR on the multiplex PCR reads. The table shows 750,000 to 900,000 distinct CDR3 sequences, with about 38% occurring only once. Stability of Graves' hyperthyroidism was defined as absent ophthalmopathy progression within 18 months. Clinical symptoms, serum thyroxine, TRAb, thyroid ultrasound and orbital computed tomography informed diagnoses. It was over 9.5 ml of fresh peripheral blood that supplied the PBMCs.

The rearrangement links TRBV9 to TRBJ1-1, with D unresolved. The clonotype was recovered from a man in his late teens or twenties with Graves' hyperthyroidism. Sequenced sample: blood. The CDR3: CASSVPADTEAFF. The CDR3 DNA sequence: TGTGCCAGCAGCGTCCCCGCGGACACTGAAGCTTTCTTT.